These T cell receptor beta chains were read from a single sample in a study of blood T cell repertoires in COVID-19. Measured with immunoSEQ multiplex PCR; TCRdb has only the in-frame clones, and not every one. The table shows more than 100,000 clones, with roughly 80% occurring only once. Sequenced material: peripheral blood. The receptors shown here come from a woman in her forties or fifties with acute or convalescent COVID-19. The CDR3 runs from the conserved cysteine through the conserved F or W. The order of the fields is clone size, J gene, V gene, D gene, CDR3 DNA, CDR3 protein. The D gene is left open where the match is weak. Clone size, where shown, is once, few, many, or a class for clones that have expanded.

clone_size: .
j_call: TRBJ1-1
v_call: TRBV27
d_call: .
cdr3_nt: TGTGCCAGCAGTTTTAGGGGGTTTACGACTGAAGCTTTCTTT
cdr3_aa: CASSFRGFTTEAFF

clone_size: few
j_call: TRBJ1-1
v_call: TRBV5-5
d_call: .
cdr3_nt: TGTGCCAGCAGCTTGCAGGGGCAGAACACTGAAGCTTTCTTT
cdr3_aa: CASSLQGQNTEAFF

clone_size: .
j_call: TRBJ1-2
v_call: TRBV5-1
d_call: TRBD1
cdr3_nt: TGCGCCAGCAGCTTAGGGGGACAGAGCAACTATGGCTACACCTTC
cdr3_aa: CASSLGGQSNYGYTF

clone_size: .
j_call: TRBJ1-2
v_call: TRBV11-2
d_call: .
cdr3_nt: TGTGCCAGCAGCTATGGGGGACAAGGGAAGGATGGCTACACCTTC
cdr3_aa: CASSYGGQGKDGYTF

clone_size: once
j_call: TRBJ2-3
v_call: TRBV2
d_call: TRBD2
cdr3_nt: TGTGCCAGCAGTGAAGCAAGCGGGGTGGGGAGGGATACGCAGTATTTT
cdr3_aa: CASSEASGVGRDTQYF

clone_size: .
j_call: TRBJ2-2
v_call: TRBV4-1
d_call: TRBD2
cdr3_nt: TGCGCCAGCAGACAAATAGCGGGGGACACCGGGGAGCTGTTTTTT
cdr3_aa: CASRQIAGDTGELFF

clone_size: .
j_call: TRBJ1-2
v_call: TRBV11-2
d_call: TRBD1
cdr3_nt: TGTGCCAGCAGCTTCGGGACAGGGGGAATCTATGGCTACACCTTC
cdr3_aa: CASSFGTGGIYGYTF

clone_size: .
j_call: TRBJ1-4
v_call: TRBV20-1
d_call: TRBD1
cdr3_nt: TGCAGTGCTAGTTTCGGACAGGTTAATGAAAAACTGTTTTTT
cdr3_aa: CSASFGQVNEKLFF

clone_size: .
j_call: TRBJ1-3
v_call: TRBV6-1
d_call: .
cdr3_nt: TGTGCCAGCAGTGTTAATCAGGTTATCTCTGGAAACACCATATATTTT
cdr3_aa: CASSVNQVISGNTIYF

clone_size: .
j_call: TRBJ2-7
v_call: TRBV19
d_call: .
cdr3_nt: TGTGCCAGTTCCGAAACAGGGTACTCCTACGAGCAGTACTTC
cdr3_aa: CASSETGYSYEQYF

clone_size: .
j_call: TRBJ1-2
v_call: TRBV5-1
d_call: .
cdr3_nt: TGCGCCAGCAGCTGGGAAGACAGGATTGATGGCTACACCTTC
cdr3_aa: CASSWEDRIDGYTF

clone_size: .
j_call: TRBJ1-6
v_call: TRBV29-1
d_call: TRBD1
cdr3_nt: TGCAGCGCAAAGACAGGGGTTTCAATGGATTCACCCCTCCACTTT
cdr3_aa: CSAKTGVSMDSPLHF

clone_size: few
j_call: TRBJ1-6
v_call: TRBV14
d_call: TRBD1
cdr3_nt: TGTGCCAGCAGCCAACTGAGGACAGGGAATTCACCCCTCCACTTT
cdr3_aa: CASSQLRTGNSPLHF

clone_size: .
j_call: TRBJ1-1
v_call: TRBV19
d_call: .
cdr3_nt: TGTGCCAGTAGCGTGACAGAGAACACTGAAGCTTTCTTT
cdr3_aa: CASSVTENTEAFF

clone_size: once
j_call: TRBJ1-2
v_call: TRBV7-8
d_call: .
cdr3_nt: TGTGCCAGCAGTTCAGGAATTATTGGCTACACCTTC
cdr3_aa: CASSSGIIGYTF

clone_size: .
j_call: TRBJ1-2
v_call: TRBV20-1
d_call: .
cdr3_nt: TGCAGTGCTAGTACAGGAGACACTTATGGCTACACCTTC
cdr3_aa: CSASTGDTYGYTF

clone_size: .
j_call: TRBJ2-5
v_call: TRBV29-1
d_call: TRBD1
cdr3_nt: TGCAGCGTTGAGCAGGGGGCAGAGACCCAGTACTTC
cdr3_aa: CSVEQGAETQYF

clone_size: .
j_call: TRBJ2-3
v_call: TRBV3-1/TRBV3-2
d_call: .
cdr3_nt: TGTGCCAGCAGCCCGCGTTCTAGCGAGGGGCCAGATACGCAGTATTTT
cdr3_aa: CASSPRSSEGPDTQYF

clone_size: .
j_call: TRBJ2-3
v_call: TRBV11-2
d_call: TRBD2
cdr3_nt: TGTGCCAGCAACGGACTAGCGTCAACAGATACGCAGTATTTT
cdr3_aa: CASNGLASTDTQYF

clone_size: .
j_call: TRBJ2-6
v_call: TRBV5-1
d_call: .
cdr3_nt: TGCGCCAGCAGCTTGGCAGTCTCTGGGGCCAACGTCCTGACTTTC
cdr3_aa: CASSLAVSGANVLTF

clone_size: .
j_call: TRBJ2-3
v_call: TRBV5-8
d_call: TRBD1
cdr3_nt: TGTGCCAGCAGCTTACGGGGACAGGGGACAGATACGCAGTATTTT
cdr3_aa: CASSLRGQGTDTQYF

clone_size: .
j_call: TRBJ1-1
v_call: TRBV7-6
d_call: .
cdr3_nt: TGTGCCAGCAGCTTAGGGGCAGGACAAGAAGCTTTCTTT
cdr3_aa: CASSLGAGQEAFF

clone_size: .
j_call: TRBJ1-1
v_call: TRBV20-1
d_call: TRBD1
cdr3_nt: TGCAGTGCTCACAGGGGGCTTGAAGCTTTCTTT
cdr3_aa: CSAHRGLEAFF

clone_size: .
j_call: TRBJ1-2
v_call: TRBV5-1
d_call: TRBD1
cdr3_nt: TGCGCCAGCAGTCAGACAGGGTACGTTGGCTACACCTTC
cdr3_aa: CASSQTGYVGYTF

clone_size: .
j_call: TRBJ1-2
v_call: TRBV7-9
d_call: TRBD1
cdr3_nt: TGTGCCAGCACCTCCGACAGGGTCCGTGGCTACACCTTC
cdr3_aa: CASTSDRVRGYTF

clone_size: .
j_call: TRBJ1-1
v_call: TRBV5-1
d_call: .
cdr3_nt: TGCGCCAGCAGCTTGGCAAGCGGGGACACTGAAGCTTTCTTT
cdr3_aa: CASSLASGDTEAFF

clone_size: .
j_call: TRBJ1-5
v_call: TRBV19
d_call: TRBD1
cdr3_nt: TGTGCCAGTAGTCTCAGGACAGGGGTAGGCAATCAGCCCCAGCATTTT
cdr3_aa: CASSLRTGVGNQPQHF

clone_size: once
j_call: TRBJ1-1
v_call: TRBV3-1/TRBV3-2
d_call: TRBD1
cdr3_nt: TGTGCCAGCAGCCAAGATAGAGGGACAGGGAGGACTGAAGCTTTCTTT
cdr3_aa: CASSQDRGTGRTEAFF

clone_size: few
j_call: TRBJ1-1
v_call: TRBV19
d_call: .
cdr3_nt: TGTGCCAGTGTAAAGGGAGCCTGGGAACAGGGCACTGAAGCTTTCTTT
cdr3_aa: CASVKGAWEQGTEAFF

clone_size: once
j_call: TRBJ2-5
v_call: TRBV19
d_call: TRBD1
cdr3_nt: TGTGCCAGTAGTATGGGGCAGGGGGCGATTGGAGAGACCCAGTACTTC
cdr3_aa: CASSMGQGAIGETQYF

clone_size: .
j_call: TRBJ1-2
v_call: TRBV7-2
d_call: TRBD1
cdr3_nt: TGTGCCAGCAGCTCTGACAGGGGGCGAGGGTATGGCTACACCTTC
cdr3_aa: CASSSDRGRGYGYTF

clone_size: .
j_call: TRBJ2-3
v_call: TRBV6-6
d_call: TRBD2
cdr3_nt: TGTGCCAGCAGTCCCGCGGGGGGGCCATCCGAGTCAGATACGCAGTATTTT
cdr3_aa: CASSPAGGPSESDTQYF

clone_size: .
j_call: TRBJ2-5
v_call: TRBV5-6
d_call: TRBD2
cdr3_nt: TGTGCCAGCAGCGGCGGGGGTTTTGGAGAGACCCAGTACTTC
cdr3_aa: CASSGGGFGETQYF

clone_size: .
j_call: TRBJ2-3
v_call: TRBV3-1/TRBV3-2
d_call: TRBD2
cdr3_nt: TGTGCCAGCAGCCAAGAAATCGCGAGGTTAACGGCGGGGGGCACAGATACGCAGTATTTT
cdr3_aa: CASSQEIARLTAGGTDTQYF

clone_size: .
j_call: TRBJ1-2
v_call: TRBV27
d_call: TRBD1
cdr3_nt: TGTGCCAGCAGTAGACAGGGGCTTGGCTACACCTTC
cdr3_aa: CASSRQGLGYTF

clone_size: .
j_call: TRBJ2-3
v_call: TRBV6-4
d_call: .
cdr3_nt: TGTGCCAGCAGTGACTCGGGGGGTACCGGGTTTGTGAATACGCAGTATTTT
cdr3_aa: CASSDSGGTGFVNTQYF

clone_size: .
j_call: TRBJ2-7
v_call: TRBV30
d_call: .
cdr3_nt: TGTGCCTGGAGTGTATTGGGGGGGCAGTCCTACGAGCAGTACTTC
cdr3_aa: CAWSVLGGQSYEQYF

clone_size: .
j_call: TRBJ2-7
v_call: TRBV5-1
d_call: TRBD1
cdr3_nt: TGCGCCAGCAGCTTGGGACAGGGGGTATACGAGCAGTACTTC
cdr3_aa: CASSLGQGVYEQYF

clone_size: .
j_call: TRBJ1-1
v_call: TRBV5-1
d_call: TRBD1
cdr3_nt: TGCGCCAGCAGCTTGGTGACAGGGCCGAACACTGAAGCTTTCTTT
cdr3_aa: CASSLVTGPNTEAFF

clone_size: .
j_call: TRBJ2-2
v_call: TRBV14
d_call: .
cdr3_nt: TGTGCCAGCAGCCAAGATCTAGAGTCCGGGGAGCTGTTTTTT
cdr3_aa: CASSQDLESGELFF

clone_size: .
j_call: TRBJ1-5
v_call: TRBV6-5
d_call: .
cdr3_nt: TGTGCCAGCAGTTCATCGCTGGTAGAGCCCCAGCATTTT
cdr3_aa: CASSSSLVEPQHF

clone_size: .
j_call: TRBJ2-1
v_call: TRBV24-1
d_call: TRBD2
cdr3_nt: TGTGCCACCAGTGATTTTGTCGGGGGGAGCTCCTACAATGAGCAGTTCTTC
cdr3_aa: CATSDFVGGSSYNEQFF

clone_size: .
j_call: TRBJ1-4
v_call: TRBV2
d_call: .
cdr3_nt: TGTGCCAGCAGGGACACCGTTAATGAAAAACTGTTTTTT
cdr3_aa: CASRDTVNEKLFF

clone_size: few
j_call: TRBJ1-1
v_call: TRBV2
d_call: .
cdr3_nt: TGTGCCAGCAGTGAAGCTGGCCGTGAAGCTTTCTTT
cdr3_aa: CASSEAGREAFF

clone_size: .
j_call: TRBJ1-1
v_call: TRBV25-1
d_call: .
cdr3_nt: TGTGCCAGCAGATTTAATACTGAAGCTTTCTTT
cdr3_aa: CASRFNTEAFF

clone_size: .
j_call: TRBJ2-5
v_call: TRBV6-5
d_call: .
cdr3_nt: TGTGCCAGCAGGCCCCGTGGAGCGGAGACCCAGTACTTC
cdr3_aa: CASRPRGAETQYF

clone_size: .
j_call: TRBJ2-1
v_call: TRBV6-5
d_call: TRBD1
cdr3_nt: TGTGCCAGCATTCCGGGACAGGGGTCCTACAATGAGCAGTTCTTC
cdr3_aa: CASIPGQGSYNEQFF

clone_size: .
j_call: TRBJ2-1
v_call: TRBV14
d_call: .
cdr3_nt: TGTGCCAGCAGCCAAGATACAGTCTACAATGAGCAGTTCTTC
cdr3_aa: CASSQDTVYNEQFF

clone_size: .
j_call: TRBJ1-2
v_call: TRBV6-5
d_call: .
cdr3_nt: TGTGCCAGCAGTCGCACAGGGAATGGCTACACCTTC
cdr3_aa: CASSRTGNGYTF

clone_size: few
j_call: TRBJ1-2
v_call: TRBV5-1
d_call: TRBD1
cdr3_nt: TGCGCCAGCAGCTTTGGACGGACAGGGAAGAACTATGGCTACACCTTC
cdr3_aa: CASSFGRTGKNYGYTF